This TCR beta chain came from a study of blood T cell repertoires in COVID-19 (dated by TCRdb to 2018 to 2020). Concerning the study at large: The collaborator samples originated in the United States, Italy and Spain and spanned the acute and convalescent phases of COVID-19. The material from the prospective study consisted of cDNA or gDNA derived from T cells, B-cell-depleted T cells, or PBMCs. The dataset comprised deeply sampled blood TCRbeta repertoires from subjects exposed to, actively infected with, or recovered from COVID-19. The repertoires were released in a freely available public database meant as a resource for research on the immune response to SARS-CoV-2. The samples were drawn from the first 160 participants of the ongoing ImmuneRACE study and from 950 to 1,500 subjects provided by 6 global collaborators. Nearly every sample came with metadata listing a de-identified subject ID, COVID-19 status, age in years and sex. Where available, HLA class I and class II types were obtained from metadata supplied by the sample provider rather than from assay-based typing.

A word on this clone: The clone's antigen remains unknown. One base away there is no much larger clone; base qualities are not given.

Results the study describes overall, beyond this receptor: Clinical and demographic metadata were provided uncurated, with the amount varying by source and participant.

The immunoSEQ Assay, a bias-controlled multiplex PCR, was used to amplify TCRbeta CDR3 regions from genomic DNA. As for how the authors treated the data: The number of nucleated cells in each sample was estimated by amplification of reference gene primers within the assay. To quantify the absolute abundance of each unique TCRbeta CDR3 rearrangement, sequence reads were collapsed and filtered. For each sample, productive Simpson clonality was calculated as the square root of Simpson's diversity index across productive rearrangements. TCRdb mirrors the immuneACCESS table, restricted to in-frame sequences. Some clones are absent from its copies; in checked studies, under half trace to an unresolved V gene, and the reason for the others is unknown. That table is the source of V, J and clone size, and D and trimming were worked out from the DNA. This sample has about 150,000 clones in its table, and around 91% of those were observed once. Around 15% of the sample rests with the top ten.

V and J are trimmed by 4 bases and 3 bases, and the gene matches miss 8 bases of the junction. CDR1 and CDR2 are drawn from the germline V gene (reference sequence): SGHNT, YYREEE. There are 15 amino acids in the CDR3, from cysteine to phenylalanine inclusive. Only CDR3 DNA is held: 45 bases, read in frame from base 1. Collaborating institutions collected whole blood in K2EDTA tubes following their own protocols. For TCRbeta analysis, collaborators shipped samples as frozen whole blood, isolated PBMCs, or DNA extracted from either of those sample types. The sequence links TRBV5-4 to TRBJ2-3; 7 bases in the junction line up with TRBD2. The sequence derives from a woman in her thirties or forties with acute or convalescent COVID-19. Material for sequencing was peripheral blood. The DNA is TGTGCCAGCAGCGTGAAAGGGACTACTACAGATACGCAGTATTTT. It codes for CASSVKGTTTDTQYF.